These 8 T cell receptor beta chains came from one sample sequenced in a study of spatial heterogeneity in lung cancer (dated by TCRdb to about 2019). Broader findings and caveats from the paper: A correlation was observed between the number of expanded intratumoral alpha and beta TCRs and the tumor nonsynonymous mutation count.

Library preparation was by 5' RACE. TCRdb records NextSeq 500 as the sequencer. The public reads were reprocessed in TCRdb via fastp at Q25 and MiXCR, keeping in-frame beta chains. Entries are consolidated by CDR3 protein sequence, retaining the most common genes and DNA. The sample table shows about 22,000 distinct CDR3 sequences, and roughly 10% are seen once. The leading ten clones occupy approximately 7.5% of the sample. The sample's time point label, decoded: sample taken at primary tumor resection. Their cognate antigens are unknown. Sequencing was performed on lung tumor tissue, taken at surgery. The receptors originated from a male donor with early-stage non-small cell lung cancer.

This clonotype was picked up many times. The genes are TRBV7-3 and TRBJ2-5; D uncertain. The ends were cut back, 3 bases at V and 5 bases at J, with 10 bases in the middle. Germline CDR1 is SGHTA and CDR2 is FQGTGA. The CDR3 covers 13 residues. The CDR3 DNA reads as TGTGCCAGCAGCTTCAGGAGAGAGGAGACCCAGTACTTC. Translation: CASSFRREETQYF.

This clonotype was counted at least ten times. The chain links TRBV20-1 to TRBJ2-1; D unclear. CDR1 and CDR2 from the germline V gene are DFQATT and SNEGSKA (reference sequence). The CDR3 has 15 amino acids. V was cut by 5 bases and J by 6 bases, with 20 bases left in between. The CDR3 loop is CSAPRGGRRTNEQFF. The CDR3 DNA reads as TGCAGTGCTCCCCGTGGCGGACGACGAACCAATGAGCAGTTCTTC.

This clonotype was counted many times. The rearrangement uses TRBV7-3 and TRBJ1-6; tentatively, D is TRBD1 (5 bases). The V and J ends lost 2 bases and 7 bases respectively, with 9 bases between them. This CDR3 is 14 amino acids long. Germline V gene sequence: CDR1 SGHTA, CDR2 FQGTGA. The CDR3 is CASSLGTGNSPLHF. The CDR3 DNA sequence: TGTGCCAGCAGCTTAGGGACGGGAAATTCACCCCTCCACTTT. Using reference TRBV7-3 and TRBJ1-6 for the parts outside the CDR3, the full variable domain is GAGVSQTPSNKVTEKGKYVELRCDPISGHTALYWYRQSLGQGPEFLIYFQGTGAADDSGLPNDRFFAVRPEGSVSTLKIQRTERGDSAVYLCASSLGTGNSPLHFGNGTRLTVT.

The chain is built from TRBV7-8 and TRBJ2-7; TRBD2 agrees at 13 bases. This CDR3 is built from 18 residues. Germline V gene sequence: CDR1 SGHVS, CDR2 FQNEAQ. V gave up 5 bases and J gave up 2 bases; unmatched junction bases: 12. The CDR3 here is CASSPGLAGVVFAYEQYF. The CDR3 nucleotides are TGTGCCAGCAGCCCCGGACTAGCGGGGGTAGTATTTGCCTACGAGCAGTACTTC.

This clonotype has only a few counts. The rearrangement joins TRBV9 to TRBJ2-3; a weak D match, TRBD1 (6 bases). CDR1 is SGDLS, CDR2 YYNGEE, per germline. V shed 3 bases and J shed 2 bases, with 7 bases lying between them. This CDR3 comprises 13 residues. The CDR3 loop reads CASSGGPTDTQYF. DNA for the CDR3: TGTGCCAGCAGCGGGGGGCCCACAGATACGCAGTATTTT.

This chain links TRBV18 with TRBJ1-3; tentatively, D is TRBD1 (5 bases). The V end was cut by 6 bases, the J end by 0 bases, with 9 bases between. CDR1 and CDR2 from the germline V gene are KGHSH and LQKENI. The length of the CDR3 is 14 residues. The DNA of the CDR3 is TGTGCCAGCTCGCTAGACAGCTCTGGAAACACCATATATTTT. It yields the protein CASSLDSSGNTIYF.

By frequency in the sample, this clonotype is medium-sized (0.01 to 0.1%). CDR3 protein: CASSPGWIAGGPSTDTQYF. For the CDR3, the DNA is TGTGCCAGCAGCCCGGGGTGGATAGCGGGAGGTCCTAGCACAGATACGCAGTATTTT. The chain has TRBV5-4 and TRBJ2-3; 10 bases fit TRBD2. The CDR3 is 19 amino acids. Germline loops: CDR1 SGHNT, CDR2 YYREEE (reference sequence). J gave up 0 bases and V 4 bases, and 14 bases lay outside the gene matches. The whole variable domain, filled in from reference TRBV5-4 and TRBJ2-3, reads ETGVTQSPTHLIKTRGQQVTLRCSSQSGHNTVSWYQQALGQGPQFIFQYYREEENGRGNFPPRFSGLQFPNYSSELNVNALELDDSALYLCASSPGWIAGGPSTDTQYFGPGTRLTVL.

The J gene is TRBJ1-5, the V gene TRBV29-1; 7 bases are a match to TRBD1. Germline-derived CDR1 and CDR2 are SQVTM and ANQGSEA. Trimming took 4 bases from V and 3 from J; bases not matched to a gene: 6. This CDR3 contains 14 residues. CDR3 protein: CSVGGDSHNQPQHF. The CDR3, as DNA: TGCAGCGTTGGGGGGGACAGCCACAATCAGCCCCAGCATTTT. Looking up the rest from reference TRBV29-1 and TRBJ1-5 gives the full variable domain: SAVISQKPSRDICQRGTSLTIQCQVDSQVTMMFWYRQQPGQSLTLIATANQGSEATYESGFVIDKFPISRPNLTFSTLTVSNMSPEDSSIYLCSVGGDSHNQPQHFGDGTRLSIL.